Detailed here is one T cell receptor (beta chain). Generated by immunoSEQ multiplex PCR, the TCRdb table keeps only in-frame clones and is missing some. The sample comprises a few hundred thousand clones, 80% to 90% of which are singletons, and approximately 18% rests with the top ten. This sample is part of a study of blood T cell repertoires in COVID-19. About the research overall: Acute-phase and convalescent COVID-19 samples originated in the United States, Italy and Spain.

The CDR3 has 15 amino acids. The V gene end was trimmed by 0 bases and the J gene end by 5 bases; junction bases not matched to a gene: 4. Germline V gene lookup returns CDR1 SGHDT and CDR2 YYEEEE. The genes are TRBV5-6 and TRBJ1-5, with 8 bases aligning to TRBD1. Sequencing was done on a sample of peripheral blood. This TCR was recovered from a woman older than 75 with active or convalescent COVID-19. The CDR3 DNA reads as TGTGCCAGCAGCTTGGCAGGGGGCAATTATCAGCCCCAGCATTTT. This codes for CASSLAGGNYQPQHF. Full variable domain (rest looked up from reference TRBV5-6 and TRBJ1-5): DAGVTQSPTHLIKTRGQQVTLRCSPKSGHDTVSWYQQALGQGPQFIFQYYEEEERQRGNFPDRFSGHQFPNYSSELNVNALLLGDSALYLCASSLAGGNYQPQHFGDGTRLSIL.